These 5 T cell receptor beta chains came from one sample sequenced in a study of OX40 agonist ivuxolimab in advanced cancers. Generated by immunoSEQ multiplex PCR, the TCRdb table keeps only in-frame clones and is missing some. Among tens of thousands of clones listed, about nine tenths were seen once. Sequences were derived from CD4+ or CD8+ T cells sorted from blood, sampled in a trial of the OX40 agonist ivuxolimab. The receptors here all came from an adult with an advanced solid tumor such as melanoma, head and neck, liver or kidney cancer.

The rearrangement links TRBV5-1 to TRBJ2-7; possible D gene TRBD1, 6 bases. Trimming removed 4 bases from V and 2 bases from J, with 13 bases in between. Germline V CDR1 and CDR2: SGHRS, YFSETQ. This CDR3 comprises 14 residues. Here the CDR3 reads CASSDGQRTYEQYF. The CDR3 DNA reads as TGCGCCAGCAGCGATGGACAGCGGACCTACGAGCAGTACTTC. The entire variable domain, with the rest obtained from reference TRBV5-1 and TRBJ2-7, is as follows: KAGVTQTPRYLIKTRGQQVTLSCSPISGHRSVSWYQQTPGQGLQFLFEYFSETQRNKGNFPGRFSGRQFSNSRSEMNVSTLELGDSALYLCASSDGQRTYEQYFGPGTRLTVT.

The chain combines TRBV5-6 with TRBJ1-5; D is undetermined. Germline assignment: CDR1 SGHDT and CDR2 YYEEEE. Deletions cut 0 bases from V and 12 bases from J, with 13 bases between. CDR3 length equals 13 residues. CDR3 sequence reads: CASSLGLNPNQHF. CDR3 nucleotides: TGTGCCAGCAGCTTGGGACTGAATCCCAACCAGCATTTT.

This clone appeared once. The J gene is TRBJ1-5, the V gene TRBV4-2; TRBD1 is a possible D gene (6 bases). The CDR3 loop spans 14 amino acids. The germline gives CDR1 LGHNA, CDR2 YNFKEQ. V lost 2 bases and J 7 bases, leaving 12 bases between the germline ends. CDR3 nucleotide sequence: TGTGCCAGCAGCCAAAACAGGGCTGAGCAGCCCCAGCATTTT. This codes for CASSQNRAEQPQHF.

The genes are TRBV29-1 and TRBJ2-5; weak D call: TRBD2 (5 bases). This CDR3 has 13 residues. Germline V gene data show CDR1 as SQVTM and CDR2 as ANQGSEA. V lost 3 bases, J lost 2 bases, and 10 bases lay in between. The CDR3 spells CSVDSGEQETQYF. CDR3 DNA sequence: TGCAGCGTTGATTCCGGGGAACAAGAGACCCAGTACTTC.

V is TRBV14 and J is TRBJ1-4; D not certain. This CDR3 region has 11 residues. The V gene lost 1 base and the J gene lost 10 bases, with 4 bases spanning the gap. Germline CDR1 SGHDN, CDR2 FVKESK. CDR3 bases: TGTGCCAGCAGCCAAGTTGGAAAACTGTTTTTT. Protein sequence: CASSQVGKLFF.